These 20 T cell receptor beta chains originate from one sample sequenced in a study of T cell responses to AZD1222 COVID-19 vaccine. The method was immunoSEQ multiplex PCR; TCRdb's version includes in-frame clones alone and lacks a portion of them. In the table there are about 140,000 clones, around nine tenths of which are singletons. Specimen: peripheral blood, collected on day 0 of AZD1222 vaccination. The receptors here all came from an adult in good health.

The rearrangement links TRBV28 to TRBJ1-3; TRBD1 matches 8 bases. V dropped 8 bases and J dropped 0; count of bases not matched to a gene: 3. The CDR3 has 14 amino acids. The germline V gene has CDR1 MDHEN and CDR2 SYDVKM. The CDR3 DNA is TGTGCCAGCCGGACAGGGAACTCTGGAAACACCATATATTTT. It codes for CASRTGNSGNTIYF.

The chain recombines TRBV4-1 with TRBJ2-7; D unresolved. This CDR3 comprises 18 residues. Deletions cut 5 bases from V and 2 bases from J, with 25 bases between. CDR1 is MGHRA and CDR2 is YSYEKL in the germline V gene. CDR3 sequence reads: CASSFNSKTLLSPYEQYF. Written as DNA, the CDR3 is TGCGCCAGCAGCTTCAACTCGAAGACCCTCCTATCCCCCTACGAGCAGTACTTC.

This chain links TRBV2 with TRBJ1-1; 8 nucleotides line up with TRBD1. This CDR3 comprises 13 residues. Germline V gives CDR1 SNHLY, CDR2 FYNNEI. Germline trimming cut 6 bases from V and 8 bases from J; bases unmatched to any gene: 8. CDR3 nucleotide sequence: TGTGCCAGCAGAGACAGGGGCCACTGGGAAGCTTTCTTT. Amino acid sequence: CASRDRGHWEAFF.

In its sample, this clone was seen once. This rearrangement joins TRBV28 to TRBJ2-7, with D uncertain. Germline CDR1 and CDR2: MDHEN and SYDVKM. The CDR3 runs to 14 residues. The V and J ends lost 1 base and 3 bases respectively, with 10 bases between them. CDR3 bases: TGTGCCAGCAGTTTATTAACTCTTGGCTACGAGCAGTACTTC. This gives the protein CASSLLTLGYEQYF.

The CDR3 DNA is TGCGCCAGCAGCTTGGCCGGGACAGGGGGCGACGAAAAACTGTTTTTT. This codes for CASSLAGTGGDEKLFF. The V gene is TRBV5-1, the J gene TRBJ1-4; 12 bases fit TRBD1. CDR3 length: 16 residues. J was trimmed by 8 bases and V by 0 bases; bases with no gene match: 5. CDR1 SGHRS and CDR2 YFSETQ come from the germline V gene.

The chain is built from TRBV28 and TRBJ1-1, with 9 bases lining up with TRBD1. CDR1 and CDR2 from the germline V gene are MDHEN and SYDVKM. The CDR3 length is 16 residues. V lost 3 bases to trimming and J lost 0 bases; unmatched junction nucleotides: 5. CDR3 protein: CASSLGQGSMNTEAFF. CDR3 sequence (DNA): TGTGCCAGCAGTTTGGGACAGGGCAGTATGAACACTGAAGCTTTCTTT.

The chain couples TRBV11-2 to TRBJ1-4; D uncertain. This CDR3 region has 12 residues. Germline values: CDR1 SGHAT, CDR2 FQNNGV. V lost 4 bases, J lost 10 bases, and 10 bases lay in between. The CDR3 reads CASSYRGGKLFF. The CDR3, as DNA: TGTGCCAGCAGCTATCGTGGTGGAAAACTGTTTTTT.

J is TRBJ2-7 and V is TRBV11-1; D remains unclear. V dropped 0 bases and J dropped 2 bases, with 11 bases sitting between them. The CDR3 loop spans 15 amino acids. Germline assignment: CDR1 SGHAT and CDR2 FQDESV (reference sequence). In DNA, the CDR3 is TGTGCCAGCAGCTTAGCGAGTACGGCCACCTACGAGCAGTACTTC. This codes for CASSLASTATYEQYF.

The chain uses TRBV28 and TRBJ2-7; D gene ambiguous. The CDR3 is 15 amino acids. Germline V gene sequence: CDR1 MDHEN, CDR2 SYDVKM. Trimming took 6 bases from V and 2 from J, leaving 17 bases between them. CDR3 sequence reads: CASSRTRGRTYEQYF. As DNA, the CDR3 is TGTGCCAGCAGCCGGACCCGTGGACGTACCTACGAGCAGTACTTC.

This clone was detected only once. One end of the junction is discordant with germline, which a read error may explain. The gene calls are TRBV27 and TRBJ1-5, with D possibly TRBD1 on 5 matching bases. This CDR3 contains 13 residues. Germline V gene lookup returns CDR1 MNHEY and CDR2 SMNVEV (reference sequence). Written as DNA, the CDR3 is TGTGCCAGCAGTTTATTCGGGGGTAGAGGACTTAATTTT. Translating gives CASSLFGGRGLNF.

The gene calls are TRBV28 and TRBJ2-7; maybe TRBD1 (5 bases). The CDR3 has 14 residues. Trimming removed 6 bases at V and 4 bases at J, with 16 bases between. Germline CDR1 MDHEN, CDR2 SYDVKM. The CDR3 is CASRSVGPLYEQYF. CDR3 DNA sequence: TGTGCCAGCAGGTCCGTGGGGCCCCTTTACGAGCAGTACTTC.

The rearrangement joins TRBV6-1 to TRBJ1-2; tentative D call: TRBD1 (5 bases). The CDR3 is 14 amino acids. Germline V CDR1 and CDR2: MNHNS, SASEGT. Trimming took 3 bases from V and 2 from J, leaving 10 bases between them. For the CDR3, the DNA is TGTGCCAGCAGTGAGGGGGGACCGAACTATGGCTACACCTTC. This sequence encodes CASSEGGPNYGYTF.

This sequence joins TRBV28 and TRBJ1-5; no reliable D call. The ends were cut back, 8 bases at V and 0 bases at J, with 17 bases in the middle. Germline V gene lookup returns CDR1 MDHEN and CDR2 SYDVKM. This CDR3 region has 16 residues. This CDR3 reads CASGVYRIYSNQPQHF. CDR3 in DNA: TGTGCCAGCGGAGTTTACAGAATTTATAGCAATCAGCCCCAGCATTTT.

This chain uses TRBV30 with TRBJ2-7; no definite D call. In germline, CDR1 is GTSNPN, CDR2 SVGIG (reference sequence). The CDR3 has 13 amino acids. Trimming removed 7 bases at V and 2 bases at J, with 15 bases between. For the CDR3, the DNA is TGTGCCTCCGCCGAAAACAGTGCCTACGAGCAGTACTTC. Translated: CASAENSAYEQYF.

The V call is TRBV15, the J call TRBJ2-6, with D unclear. This CDR3 comprises 17 residues. Germline V gene lookup returns CDR1 LNHNV and CDR2 YYDKDF (reference sequence). The germline V and J ends were trimmed by 1 base and 1 base, with 11 bases remaining between them. CDR3 DNA: TGTGCCACCAGCAGAGGGCGAGTCCGGTCTGGGGCCAACGTCCTGACTTTC. This codes for CATSRGRVRSGANVLTF.

A single count supports this clone. Compared with germline, one end of the junction differs, possibly owing to a read error. This sequence joins TRBV2 and TRBJ1-6; D unresolved. The germline V gene encodes CDR1 SNHLY and CDR2 FYNNEI. The CDR3 is 9 residues long. CDR3 DNA: TGTGCCAGCAGTCCCCCGCTGCGCTTT. It codes for CASSPPLRF.

The V call is TRBV5-6, the J call TRBJ2-7; 8 nucleotides line up with TRBD1. Germline CDR1 SGHDT, CDR2 YYEEEE. The V gene end was trimmed by 4 bases and the J gene end by 4 bases; junction bases not matched to a gene: 10. This CDR3 region has 15 residues. The DNA for the CDR3 is TGTGCCAGCAGCCTTACCGGGACAGGTGTTTACGAGCAGTACTTC. It encodes CASSLTGTGVYEQYF.

The chain links TRBV18 to TRBJ2-2; 7 bases are shared with TRBD2. V lost 0 bases and J lost 5; bases outside the gene matches: 3. CDR1 and CDR2 from the germline V gene are KGHSH and LQKENI. The CDR3 extends over 15 amino acids. The CDR3 is CASSPPRAGTGELFF. CDR3 bases: TGTGCCAGCTCACCACCCCGAGCGGGAACCGGGGAGCTGTTTTTT.

V usage is TRBV12-3 or TRBV12-4 and J usage is TRBJ2-7; the D gene is possibly TRBD2 (5 bases). Trimming pared 7 bases from V and 6 bases from J, leaving 10 bases between. The CDR3 consists of 11 residues. CDR3 in amino acids: CASTLAGEQYF. CDR3 bases: TGTGCCAGCACCCTGGCGGGCGAGCAGTACTTC.

V gene TRBV27 combines with J gene TRBJ2-6; D gene uncertain. Per germline, CDR1 MNHEY and CDR2 SMNVEV (reference sequence). V was pared by 5 bases and J by 1 base, with 12 bases between. CDR3 length: 16 amino acids. The CDR3 coding sequence is TGTGCCAGCAGTCCCAGACCGATTTCTGGGGCCAACGTCCTGACTTTC. Translation: CASSPRPISGANVLTF.